These T cell receptor beta chains were read from a single sample in a study of shared clonotypes between healthy human individuals. TCRdb keeps only in-frame clones here, not all; method: immunoSEQ multiplex PCR. Among 1 million to 1.2 million clones, around 77% were seen once, and the ten largest hold 0.7% to 0.95%. The sample consisted of memory CD4+ T cells from PBMCs. All receptors derive from a man between 18 and 35 years old in good health. Some clones in this sample may be carry-over from other donors' samples. Each CDR3 is given with its conserved first and last residue.

v_gene	j_gene	CDR3aa
TRBV27	TRBJ2-7	CASKRAGDYEQYF
TRBV5-1	TRBJ2-7	CASQQSPLGNGRNEQYF
TRBV7-9	TRBJ2-1	CASGRLAIYEQFF
TRBV11-1	TRBJ1-1	CASSFQGARGRNTEAFF
TRBV19	TRBJ2-2	CASRLLGTGELFF
TRBV2	TRBJ2-2	CASSREGQGASGELFF
TRBV7-2	TRBJ2-5	CASSPAAETQYF
TRBV2	TRBJ1-2	CASRGTGADGYTF
TRBV19	TRBJ1-5	CASSDRPGGSNQPQHF
TRBV6-1	TRBJ2-1	CASTGLASYNEQFF
TRBV18	TRBJ1-1	CASSRDWGNTEAFF
TRBV6-5	TRBJ2-5	CASSYSGGKETQYF
TRBV5-1	TRBJ2-3	CASSLTTSPSTDTQYF
TRBV5-4	TRBJ2-2	CASSYTSGRDGTGELFF
TRBV12-5	TRBJ1-1	CASGLVLGPTAGEAFF
TRBV25-1	TRBJ2-7	CASSMDRPVASEQYF
TRBV14	TRBJ2-1	CASSRAPGYNEQFF
TRBV4-2	TRBJ1-1	CASSPAGGQETEAFF
TRBV4-1	TRBJ2-1	CASSQAPRSYNEQFF
TRBV6-1	TRBJ1-2	CASSEVGYGYTF
TRBV6-4	TRBJ2-1	CASARLAGTYNEQFF
TRBV14	TRBJ2-1	CASSLKVAVGTYNEQFF
TRBV2	TRBJ1-5	CASSDRGIDQPQHF
TRBV28	TRBJ1-5	CASSPGHLESKPQHF
TRBV28	TRBJ1-1	CASFSWGRTEAFF
TRBV2	TRBJ1-5	CASSGDRLQPQHF
TRBV5-1	TRBJ2-3	CASSDPAGADTQYF
TRBV9	TRBJ2-3	CASSGLAGSGDTQYF
TRBV18	TRBJ1-2	CASSPPDVYGYTF
TRBV27	TRBJ2-1	CATEKGGRAWGEQFF
TRBV5-8	TRBJ1-2	CASSLFRGYGYTF
TRBV5-1	TRBJ2-3	CASSLGGTSGSTDTQYF
TRBV2	TRBJ1-3	CASSEDRVHSGNTIYF
TRBV27	TRBJ2-5	CASSSTLGWGQGVGRTQYF
TRBV5-5	TRBJ2-3	CASSLSEEVDTQYF
TRBV19	TRBJ2-2	CASRTQGFGELFF
TRBV28	TRBJ2-1	CASESLGQFSYNEQFF
TRBV5-1	TRBJ2-5	CASSLFREGKETQYF
TRBV19	TRBJ2-7	CASNPRGYF
TRBV5-6	TRBJ2-4	CASSLGFLGSAKNIQYF
TRBV11-2	TRBJ2-7	CASSTPRRPLEQYF
TRBV9	TRBJ1-1	CASSVEGGRGTEAFF
TRBV19	TRBJ2-1	CASSISPSGRENEQFF
TRBV5-1	TRBJ2-1	CASSLSGRAYNEQFF
TRBV28	TRBJ1-2	CASAGTRTGYTF
TRBV4-2	TRBJ2-2	CASSHTGTSSSGELFF
TRBV28	TRBJ1-5	CASHEGRKQGTRLFGSNQPQHF
TRBV6-5	TRBJ1-2	CASSPTQGAGGYTF
TRBV30	NA	CAWSVGGLQSYEQYF
TRBV11-2	TRBJ1-2	CASSQTVSGYGYTF
TRBV9	TRBJ2-2	CASSAGQGSYTGELFF
TRBV7-2	TRBJ1-5	CASSLARYSNQPQHF
TRBV5-4	TRBJ2-3	CASSLDSDTQYF
TRBV19	TRBJ2-4	CASTRDYQASEIKNIQYF
TRBV12-5	TRBJ2-3	CASGSSGTDTQYF
TRBV7-2	TRBJ2-4	CASSSQGPEDIQYF
TRBV18	TRBJ1-1	CASSPTRNTEAFF